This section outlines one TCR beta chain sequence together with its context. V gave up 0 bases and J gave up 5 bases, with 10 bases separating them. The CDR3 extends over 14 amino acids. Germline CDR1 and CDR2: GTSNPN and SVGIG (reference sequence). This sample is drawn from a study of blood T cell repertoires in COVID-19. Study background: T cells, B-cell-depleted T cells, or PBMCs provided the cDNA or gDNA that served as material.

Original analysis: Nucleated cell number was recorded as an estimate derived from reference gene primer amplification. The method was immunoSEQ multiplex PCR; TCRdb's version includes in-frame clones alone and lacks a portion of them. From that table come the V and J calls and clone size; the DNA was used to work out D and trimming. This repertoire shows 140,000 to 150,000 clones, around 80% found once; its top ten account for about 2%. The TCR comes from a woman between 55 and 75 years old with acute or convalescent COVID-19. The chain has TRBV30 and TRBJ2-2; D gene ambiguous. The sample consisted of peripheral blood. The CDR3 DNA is TGTGCCTGGAGTGTAAATTCGGTGACCGGGGAGCTGTTTTTT. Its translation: CAWSVNSVTGELFF.